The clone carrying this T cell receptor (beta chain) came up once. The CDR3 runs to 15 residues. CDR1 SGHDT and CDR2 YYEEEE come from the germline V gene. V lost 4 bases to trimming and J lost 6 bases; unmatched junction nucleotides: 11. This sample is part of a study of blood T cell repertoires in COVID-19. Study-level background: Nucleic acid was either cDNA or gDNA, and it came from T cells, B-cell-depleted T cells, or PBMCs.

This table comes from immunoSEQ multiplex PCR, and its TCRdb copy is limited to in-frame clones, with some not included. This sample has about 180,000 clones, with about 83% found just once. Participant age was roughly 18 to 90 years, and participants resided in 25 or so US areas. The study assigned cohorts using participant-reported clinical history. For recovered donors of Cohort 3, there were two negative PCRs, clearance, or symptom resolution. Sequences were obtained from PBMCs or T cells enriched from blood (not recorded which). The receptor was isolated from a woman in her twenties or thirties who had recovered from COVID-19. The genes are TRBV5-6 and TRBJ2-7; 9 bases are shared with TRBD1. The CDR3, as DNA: TGTGCCAGCAGCCTCGGGGACAGGGTGTTCTTCGAGCAGTACTTC. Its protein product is CASSLGDRVFFEQYF.